This T cell receptor beta chain was recovered during a study of blood T cell repertoires in COVID-19. As for the study in general: COVID-19 samples from acute and convalescent phases originated in the United States, Italy and Spain. Sources were T cells, B-cell-depleted T cells, or PBMCs; the material itself was cDNA or gDNA.

In the source study's methods: Estimation of nucleated cell counts relied on the amplification of reference gene primers. This table comes from immunoSEQ multiplex PCR, and its TCRdb copy is limited to in-frame clones, with some not included. That table is the source of V, J and clone size, and D and trimming were worked out from the DNA. The sample has some 190,000 clones; approximately 85% are singletons. Germline lookup yields CDR1 SGHNT and CDR2 YYREEE (reference sequence). V dropped 0 bases and J dropped 0 bases, with 10 bases sitting between them. The CDR3 runs 15 residues. The source is a woman of 80 years or more with acute or convalescent COVID-19. The chain uses TRBV5-4 and TRBJ2-7; a weak D match, TRBD2 (6 bases). Source material: peripheral blood. The CDR3 DNA reads as TGTGCCAGCAGCTTGGGCGGCGGGATCTCCTACGAGCAGTACTTC. The encoded protein is CASSLGGGISYEQYF. Drawing the rest from reference TRBV5-4 and TRBJ2-7, the complete variable domain is ETGVTQSPTHLIKTRGQQVTLRCSSQSGHNTVSWYQQALGQGPQFIFQYYREEENGRGNFPPRFSGLQFPNYSSELNVNALELDDSALYLCASSLGGGISYEQYFGPGTRLTVT.